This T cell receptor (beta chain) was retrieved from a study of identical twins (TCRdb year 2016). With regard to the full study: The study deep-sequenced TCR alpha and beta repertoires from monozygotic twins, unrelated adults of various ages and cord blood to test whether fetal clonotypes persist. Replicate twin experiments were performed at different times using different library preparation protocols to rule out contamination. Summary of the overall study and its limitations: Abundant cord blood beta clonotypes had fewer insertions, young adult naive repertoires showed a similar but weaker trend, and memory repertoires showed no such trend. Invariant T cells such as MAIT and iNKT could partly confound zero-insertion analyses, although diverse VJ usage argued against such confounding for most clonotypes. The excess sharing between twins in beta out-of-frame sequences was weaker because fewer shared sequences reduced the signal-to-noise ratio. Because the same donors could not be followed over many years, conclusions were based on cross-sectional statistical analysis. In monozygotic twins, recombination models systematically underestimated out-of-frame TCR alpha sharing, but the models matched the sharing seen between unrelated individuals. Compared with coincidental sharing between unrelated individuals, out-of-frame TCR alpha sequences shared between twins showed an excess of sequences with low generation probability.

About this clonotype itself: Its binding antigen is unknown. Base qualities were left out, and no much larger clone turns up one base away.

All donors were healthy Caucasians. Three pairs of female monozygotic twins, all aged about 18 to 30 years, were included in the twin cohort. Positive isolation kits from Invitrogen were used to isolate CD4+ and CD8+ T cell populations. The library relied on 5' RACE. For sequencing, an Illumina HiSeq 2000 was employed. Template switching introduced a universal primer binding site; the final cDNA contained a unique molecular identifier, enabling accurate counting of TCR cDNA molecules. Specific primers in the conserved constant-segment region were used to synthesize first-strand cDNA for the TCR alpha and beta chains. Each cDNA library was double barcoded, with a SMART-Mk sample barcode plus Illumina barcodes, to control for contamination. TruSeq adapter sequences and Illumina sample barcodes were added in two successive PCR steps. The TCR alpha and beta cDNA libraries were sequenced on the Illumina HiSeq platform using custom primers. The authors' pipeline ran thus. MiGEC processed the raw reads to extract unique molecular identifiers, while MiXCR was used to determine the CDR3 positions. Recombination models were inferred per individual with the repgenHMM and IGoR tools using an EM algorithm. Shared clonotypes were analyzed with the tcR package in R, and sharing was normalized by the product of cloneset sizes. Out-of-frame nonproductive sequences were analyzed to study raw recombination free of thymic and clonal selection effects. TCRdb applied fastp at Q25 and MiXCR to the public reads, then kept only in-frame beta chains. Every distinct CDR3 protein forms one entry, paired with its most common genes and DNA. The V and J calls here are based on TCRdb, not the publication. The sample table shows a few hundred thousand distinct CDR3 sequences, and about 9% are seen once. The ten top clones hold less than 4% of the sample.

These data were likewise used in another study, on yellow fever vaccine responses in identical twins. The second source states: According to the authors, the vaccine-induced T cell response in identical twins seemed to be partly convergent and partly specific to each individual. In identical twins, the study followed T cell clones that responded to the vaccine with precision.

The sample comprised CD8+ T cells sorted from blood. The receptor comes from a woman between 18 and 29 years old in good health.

The CDR3 reads CASSSRGDDNNEQFF. At the DNA level, the sequence is TGTGCCAGCAGCTCCCGAGGGGACGACAACAATGAGCAGTTCTTC. The chain is made from TRBV7-8 and TRBJ2-1; the D assignment is uncertain and may be TRBD1 or TRBD2, with 5 bases supporting each. The germline V gene yields SGHVS for CDR1 and FQNEAQ for CDR2. Relative to germline, V is 4 bases shorter and J is 5 bases shorter, with 15 bases between their ends. Its CDR3 holds 15 amino acids, cysteine through phenylalanine. Kept here is only the CDR3 DNA, which spans 45 bases and is read in frame from base 1.